This note documents a single T cell receptor (beta chain) sequence. Its antigen is not known. Amplification used 60 Vbeta primers and 13 Jbeta primers. The assay was immunoSEQ multiplex PCR, and TCRdb's table has in-frame clones only and misses some. Of 120,000 to 150,000 clones listed, 75% to 80% are singletons. This CDR3 has 15 amino acids. In germline, CDR1 is MNHEY, CDR2 SVGAGI. The V gene end was trimmed by 2 bases and the J gene end by 6 bases; junction bases not matched to a gene: 9. This entry is derived from a study of cytomegalovirus exposure and HLA in healthy donors. Study-level information: Caucasian-associated ancestry cluster membership applied to 75% to 85% of approximately 400 genotyped donors.

General study points: Researchers reported from a later analysis that most CMV-associated TCR beta chains appeared HLA-restricted. CMV serostatus was the only recorded immune exposure for donors. TCR sequences were mostly rare, though some public TCRs occurred in many donors.

Sample: PBMCs. This sequence was found in a woman younger than 45 in good health and CMV-seronegative. V and J are TRBV6-5 and TRBJ1-1; 7 bases are shared with TRBD1. Here the CDR3 reads CASSYLGQVGAEAFF. The CDR3 coding sequence is TGTGCCAGCAGTTACCTTGGACAGGTCGGGGCTGAAGCTTTCTTT.